Below are 10 T cell receptor beta chains sequenced from a single sample in a study of T-cell memory formation after mild COVID-19. TCRdb processed the 5' RACE reads anew with MiXCR; each CDR3 protein has one entry. This table holds more than 75,000 distinct CDR3 sequences, roughly 25% found once. Sequencing was performed on PBMCs or a T cell subset sorted from them (not recorded which). All receptors derive from a man aged 18 to 29 who had mild COVID-19 (a few samples of this study predate the infection). Cell type and time point are not known.

The chain employs TRBV4-1 and TRBJ2-1, with 9 bases matching TRBD2. V trimming: 1 base; J trimming: 10 bases; junction bases outside the gene matches: 5. The CDR3 loop spans 14 amino acids. Germline V CDR1 and CDR2: MGHRA, YSYEKL. The CDR3 is CASSQASGVGEQFF. DNA for the CDR3: TGCGCCAGCAGCCAAGCTAGCGGGGTTGGCGAGCAGTTCTTC.

This chain joins TRBV3-1 and TRBJ2-3, with TRBD2 matching over 7 bases. The germline CDR1 and CDR2 sequences are LGHDT and YNNKEL (reference sequence). Trimming took 1 base from V and 6 from J; bases not matched to a gene: 7. The CDR3 contains 15 residues. CDR3 bases: TGTGCCAGCAGCCAAGTGTGGACTAGGAGGGATACGCAGTATTTT. This encodes CASSQVWTRRDTQYF.

This clonotype appeared a few times. The rearrangement uses TRBV20-1 and TRBJ2-3, with D uncertain. Germline V lookup: CDR1 DFQATT, CDR2 SNEGSKA (reference sequence). This CDR3 has 17 amino acids. V lost 4 bases and J 2 bases, leaving 22 bases between the germline ends. CDR3 coding DNA: TGCAGTGCTATCAGTCCAGCCGCCACACGATACACAGATACGCAGTATTTT. It encodes CSAISPAATRYTDTQYF.

The genes are TRBV5-5 and TRBJ1-4; D is possibly TRBD1 (5 bases). V lost 2 bases and J lost 6, with 17 bases in between. The CDR3 runs 16 residues. Germline CDR1 reads SGHKS; CDR2 reads YYEKEE (reference sequence). The chain's CDR3 is CASSLWVDEGYEKLFF. The CDR3 DNA follows: TGTGCCAGCAGCTTATGGGTCGACGAGGGGTATGAAAAACTGTTTTTT.

In its sample, this clonotype was seen a few times. This chain connects TRBV20-1 to TRBJ1-1, with D unresolved. The V and J ends lost 0 bases and 3 bases respectively, with 14 bases between them. In germline, CDR1 is DFQATT, CDR2 SNEGSKA (reference sequence). The CDR3 covers 15 residues. The CDR3 region has the DNA TGCAGTGCTAGAGATCTGGAGGGTCAGGACACTGAAGCTTTCTTT. Translating it yields CSARDLEGQDTEAFF.

The gene calls are TRBV29-1 and TRBJ2-2; D call uncertain. Germline CDR1 reads SQVTM; CDR2 reads ANQGSEA. The CDR3 length is 11 residues. Trimming pared 7 bases from V and 7 bases from J, leaving 10 bases between. Written as DNA, the CDR3 is TGCAGCGCGAATTTCGTCGGGGAGCTGTTTTTT. This encodes CSANFVGELFF.

This clonotype was recorded at least ten times. The chain couples TRBV5-1 to TRBJ2-1, with D perhaps TRBD2 (7 bases). From germline, CDR1 is SGHRS and CDR2 YFSETQ. V was cut by 4 bases and J by 0 bases, with 11 bases left in between. CDR3 length equals 15 residues. The DNA for the CDR3 is TGCGCCAGCAGCGATGGGGGGGCCTCCTACAATGAGCAGTTCTTC. Translating it yields CASSDGGASYNEQFF.

CDR3: CASSLGGQYTGELFF. The CDR3 nucleotides are TGTGCCAGCAGCTTAGGGGGACAGTACACCGGGGAGCTGTTTTTT. The rearrangement uses TRBV7-9 and TRBJ2-2; 7 nucleotides line up with TRBD1. The trim removed 1 base at V and 3 bases at J, leaving 2 bases unmatched. There are 15 residues in the CDR3. The germline V gene has CDR1 SEHNR and CDR2 FQNEAQ (reference sequence).

This clonotype has more than one count but fewer than ten. The chain is built from TRBV29-1 and TRBJ2-7, with 8 bases matching TRBD1. The length of the CDR3 is 14 residues. After removal of 2 bases from V and 4 bases from J, the junction contained 7 bases not matched to a gene. Germline assignment: CDR1 SQVTM and CDR2 ANQGSEA. CDR3 sequence (DNA): TGCAGCGTTGAATTGGACAGGGCCGGTTACGAGCAGTACTTC. This translates into CSVELDRAGYEQYF.

This clonotype was seen only a few times. This sequence joins TRBV9 and TRBJ2-1; TRBD2 might be the D (5 bases). The CDR3 contains 14 residues. V was cut by 0 bases and J by 5 bases, with 9 bases left in between. Germline V gene data show CDR1 as SGDLS and CDR2 as YYNGEE. The CDR3 loop reads CASSVGRDNNEQFF. CDR3 bases: TGTGCCAGCAGCGTAGGCCGGGATAACAATGAGCAGTTCTTC.